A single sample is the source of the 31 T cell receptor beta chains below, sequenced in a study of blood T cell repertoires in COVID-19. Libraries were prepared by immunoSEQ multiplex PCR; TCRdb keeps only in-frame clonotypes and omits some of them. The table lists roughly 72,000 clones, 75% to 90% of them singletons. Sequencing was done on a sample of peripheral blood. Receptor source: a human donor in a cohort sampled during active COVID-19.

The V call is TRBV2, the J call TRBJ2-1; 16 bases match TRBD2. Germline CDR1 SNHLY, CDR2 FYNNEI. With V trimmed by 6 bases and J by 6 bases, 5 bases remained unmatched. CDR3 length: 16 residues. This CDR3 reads CASRTGTSGRGNEQFF. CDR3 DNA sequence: TGTGCCAGCAGGACGGGGACTAGCGGGAGGGGCAATGAGCAGTTCTTC. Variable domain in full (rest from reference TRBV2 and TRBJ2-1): EPEVTQTPSHQVTQMGQEVILRCVPISNHLYFYWYRQILGQKVEFLVSFYNNEISEKSEIFDDQFSVERPDGSNFTLKIRSTKLEDSAMYFCASRTGTSGRGNEQFFGPGTRLTVL.

This chain's CDR3 is CASSSFGRLAGKNEQFF. In nucleotides, the CDR3 is TGTGCCAGCAGCTCGTTCGGTCGACTAGCGGGAAAGAATGAGCAGTTCTTC. V is TRBV5-5 and J is TRBJ2-1, with 11 bases lining up with TRBD2. The CDR3 spans 17 residues. J gave up 7 bases and V 3 bases, and 12 bases lay outside the gene matches. Germline V CDR1 and CDR2: SGHKS, YYEKEE (reference sequence).

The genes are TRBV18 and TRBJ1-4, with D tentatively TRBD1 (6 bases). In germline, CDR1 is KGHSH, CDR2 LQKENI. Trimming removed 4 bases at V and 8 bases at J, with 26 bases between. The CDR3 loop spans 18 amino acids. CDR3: CASSRAAGTKNSPEKLFF. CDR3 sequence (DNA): TGTGCCAGCTCACGGGCAGCCGGGACAAAAAACTCTCCCGAAAAACTGTTTTTT.

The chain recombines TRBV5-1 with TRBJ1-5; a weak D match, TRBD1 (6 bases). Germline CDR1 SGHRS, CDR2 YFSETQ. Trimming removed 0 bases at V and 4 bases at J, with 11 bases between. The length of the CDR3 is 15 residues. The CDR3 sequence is CASSLGQDLNQPQHF. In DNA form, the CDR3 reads TGCGCCAGCAGCTTGGGACAGGACCTAAATCAGCCCCAGCATTTT. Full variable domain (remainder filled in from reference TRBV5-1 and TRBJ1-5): KAGVTQTPRYLIKTRGQQVTLSCSPISGHRSVSWYQQTPGQGLQFLFEYFSETQRNKGNFPGRFSGRQFSNSRSEMNVSTLELGDSALYLCASSLGQDLNQPQHFGDGTRLSIL.

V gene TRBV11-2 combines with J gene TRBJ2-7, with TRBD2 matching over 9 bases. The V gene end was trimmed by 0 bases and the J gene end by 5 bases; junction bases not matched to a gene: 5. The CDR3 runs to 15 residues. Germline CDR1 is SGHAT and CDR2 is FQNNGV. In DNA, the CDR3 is TGTGCCAGCAGCTTAGAAAGACTAGCGGTGCACGAGCAGTACTTC. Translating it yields CASSLERLAVHEQYF.

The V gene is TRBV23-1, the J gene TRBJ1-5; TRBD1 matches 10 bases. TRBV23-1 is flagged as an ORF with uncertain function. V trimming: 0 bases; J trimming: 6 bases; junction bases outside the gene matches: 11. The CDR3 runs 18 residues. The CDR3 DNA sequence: TGCGCCAGCAGTCAATCTGTAGGGACAGGGGTTTCTGGTCAGCCCCAGCATTTT. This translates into CASSQSVGTGVSGQPQHF.

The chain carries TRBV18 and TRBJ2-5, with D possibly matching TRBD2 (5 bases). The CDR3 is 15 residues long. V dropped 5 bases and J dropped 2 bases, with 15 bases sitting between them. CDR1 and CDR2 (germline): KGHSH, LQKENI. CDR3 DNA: TGTGCCAGCTCAGCCGGGGATTTACATCAAGAGACCCAGTACTTC. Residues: CASSAGDLHQETQYF. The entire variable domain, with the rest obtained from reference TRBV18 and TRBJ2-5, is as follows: NAGVMQNPRHLVRRRGQEARLRCSPMKGHSHVYWYRQLPEEGLKFMVYLQKENIIDESGMPKERFSAEFPKEGPSILRIQQVVRGDSAAYFCASSAGDLHQETQYFGPGTRLLVL.

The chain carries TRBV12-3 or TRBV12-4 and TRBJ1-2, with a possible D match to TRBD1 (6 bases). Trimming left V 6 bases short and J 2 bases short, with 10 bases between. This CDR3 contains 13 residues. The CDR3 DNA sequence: TGTGCCAGCAGCAAGGGGGTAAACTATGGCTACACCTTC. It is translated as CASSKGVNYGYTF.

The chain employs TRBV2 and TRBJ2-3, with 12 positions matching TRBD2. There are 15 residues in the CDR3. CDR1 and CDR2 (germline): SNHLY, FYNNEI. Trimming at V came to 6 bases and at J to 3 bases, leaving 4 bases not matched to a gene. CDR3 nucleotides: TGTGCCAGCAGGGCGACTAGCGGGGGAACAGATACGCAGTATTTT. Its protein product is CASRATSGGTDTQYF.

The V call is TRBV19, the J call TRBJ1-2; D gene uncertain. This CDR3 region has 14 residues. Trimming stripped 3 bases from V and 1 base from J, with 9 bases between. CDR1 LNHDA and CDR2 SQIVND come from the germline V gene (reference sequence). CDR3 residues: CASSIARGNYGYTF. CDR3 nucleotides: TGTGCCAGTAGTATTGCCCGGGGTAACTATGGCTACACCTTC.

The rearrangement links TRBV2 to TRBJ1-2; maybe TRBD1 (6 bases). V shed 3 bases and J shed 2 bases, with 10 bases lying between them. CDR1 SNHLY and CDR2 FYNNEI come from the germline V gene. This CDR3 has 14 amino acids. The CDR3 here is CASSDDRRNYGYTF. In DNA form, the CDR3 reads TGTGCCAGCAGTGATGACAGGCGGAACTATGGCTACACCTTC.

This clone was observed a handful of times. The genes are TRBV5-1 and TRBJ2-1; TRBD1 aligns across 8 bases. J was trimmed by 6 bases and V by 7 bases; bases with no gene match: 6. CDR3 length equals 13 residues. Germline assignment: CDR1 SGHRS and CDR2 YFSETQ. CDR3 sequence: CASYGQGINEQFF. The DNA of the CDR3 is TGCGCCAGCTACGGACAGGGTATCAATGAGCAGTTCTTC.

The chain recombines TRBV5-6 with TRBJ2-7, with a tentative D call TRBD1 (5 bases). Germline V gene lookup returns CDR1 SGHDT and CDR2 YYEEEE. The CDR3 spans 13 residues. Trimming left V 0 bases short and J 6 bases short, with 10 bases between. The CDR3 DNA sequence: TGTGCCAGCAGCTTGGGCGATGGGGCCGAGCAGTACTTC. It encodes CASSLGDGAEQYF.

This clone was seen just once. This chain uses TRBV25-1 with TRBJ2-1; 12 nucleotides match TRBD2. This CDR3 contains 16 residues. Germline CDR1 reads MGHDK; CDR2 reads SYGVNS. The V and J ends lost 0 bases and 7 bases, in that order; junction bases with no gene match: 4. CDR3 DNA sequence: TGTGCCAGCAGTGAATATTCGACTAGCGGGAGAAATGAGCAGTTCTTC. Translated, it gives CASSEYSTSGRNEQFF.

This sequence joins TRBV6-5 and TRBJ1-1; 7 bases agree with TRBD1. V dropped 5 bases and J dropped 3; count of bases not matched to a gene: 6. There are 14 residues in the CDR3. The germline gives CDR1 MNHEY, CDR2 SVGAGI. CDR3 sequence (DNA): TGTGCCAGCAGTCCAGGACAGGCTCACACTGAAGCTTTCTTT. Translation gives CASSPGQAHTEAFF.

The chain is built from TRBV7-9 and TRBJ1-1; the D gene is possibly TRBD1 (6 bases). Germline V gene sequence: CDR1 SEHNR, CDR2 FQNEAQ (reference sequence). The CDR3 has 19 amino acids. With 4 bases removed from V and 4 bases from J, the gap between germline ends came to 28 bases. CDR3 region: CASSSEYYRVGPKGTEAFF. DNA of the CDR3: TGTGCCAGCAGCTCCGAATATTACAGGGTGGGCCCAAAGGGCACTGAAGCTTTCTTT.

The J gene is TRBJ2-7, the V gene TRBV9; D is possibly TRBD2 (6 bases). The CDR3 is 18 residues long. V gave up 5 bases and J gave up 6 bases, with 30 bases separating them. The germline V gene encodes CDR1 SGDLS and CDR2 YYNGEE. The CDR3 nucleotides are TGTGCCAGCAGTCGAAAAGGGGAGCGCGTAGGCGGGACGGGCGAGCAGTACTTC. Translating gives CASSRKGERVGGTGEQYF.

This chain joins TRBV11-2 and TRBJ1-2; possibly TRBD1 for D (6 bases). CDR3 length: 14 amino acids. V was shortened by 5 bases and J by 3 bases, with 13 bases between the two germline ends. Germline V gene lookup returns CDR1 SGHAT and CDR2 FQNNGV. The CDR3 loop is CASSPQTGYYGYTF. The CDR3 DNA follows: TGTGCCAGCAGCCCACAGACAGGATACTATGGCTACACCTTC.

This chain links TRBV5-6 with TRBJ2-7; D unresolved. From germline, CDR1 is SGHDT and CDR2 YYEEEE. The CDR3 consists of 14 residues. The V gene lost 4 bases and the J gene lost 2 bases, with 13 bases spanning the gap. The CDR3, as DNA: TGTGCCAGCAGCCCCTGGGCCCGAGCCTACGAGCAGTACTTC. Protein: CASSPWARAYEQYF.

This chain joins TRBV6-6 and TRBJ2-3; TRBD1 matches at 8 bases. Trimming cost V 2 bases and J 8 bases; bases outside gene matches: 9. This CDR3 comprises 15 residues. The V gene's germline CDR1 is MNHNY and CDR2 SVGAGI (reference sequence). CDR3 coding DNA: TGTGCCAGCAGTTACCGTCGGACAGGGAATGGTACGCAGTATTTT. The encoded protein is CASSYRRTGNGTQYF.

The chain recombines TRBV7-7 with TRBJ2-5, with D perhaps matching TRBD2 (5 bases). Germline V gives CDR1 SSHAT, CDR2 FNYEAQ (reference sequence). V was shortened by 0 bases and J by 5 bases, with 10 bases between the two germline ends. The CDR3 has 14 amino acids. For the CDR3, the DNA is TGTGCCAGCAGCTTAGCGGGAGCTGAGGAGACCCAGTACTTC. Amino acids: CASSLAGAEETQYF.

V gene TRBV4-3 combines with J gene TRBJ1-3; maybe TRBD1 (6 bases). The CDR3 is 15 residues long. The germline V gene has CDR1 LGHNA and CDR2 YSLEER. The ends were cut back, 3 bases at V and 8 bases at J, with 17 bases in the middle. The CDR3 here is CASSQPGGAWDTIYF. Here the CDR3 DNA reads TGCGCCAGCAGCCAGCCCGGGGGGGCGTGGGACACCATATATTTT.

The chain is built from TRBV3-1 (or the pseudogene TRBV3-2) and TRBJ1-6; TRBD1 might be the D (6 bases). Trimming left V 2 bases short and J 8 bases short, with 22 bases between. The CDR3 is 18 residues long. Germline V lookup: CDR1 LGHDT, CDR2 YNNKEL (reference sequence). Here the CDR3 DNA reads TGTGCCAGCAGCCAATGGCCTTTCGGGGGGGGCGAAGATTCACCCCTCCACTTT. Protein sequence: CASSQWPFGGGEDSPLHF.

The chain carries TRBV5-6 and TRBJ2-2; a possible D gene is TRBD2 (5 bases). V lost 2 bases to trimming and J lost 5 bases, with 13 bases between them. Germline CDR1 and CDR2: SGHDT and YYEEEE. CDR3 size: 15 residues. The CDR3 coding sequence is TGTGCCAGCAGCTTCTCTAGCTCGACGACCGGGGAGCTGTTTTTT. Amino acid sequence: CASSFSSSTTGELFF.

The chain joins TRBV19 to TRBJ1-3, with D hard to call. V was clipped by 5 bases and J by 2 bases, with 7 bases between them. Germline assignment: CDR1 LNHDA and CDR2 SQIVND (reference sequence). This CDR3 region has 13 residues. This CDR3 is CASSLVPGNTIYF. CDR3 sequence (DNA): TGTGCCAGTAGTCTCGTTCCTGGAAACACCATATATTTT.

The CDR3 nucleotides read TGTGCCAGCAGGGGACAGGGGCTGACCTACGAGCAGTACTTC. The encoded protein is CASRGQGLTYEQYF. The V and J genes are TRBV5-6 and TRBJ2-7, with 10 nucleotides matching TRBD1. The V gene end was trimmed by 5 bases and the J gene end by 2 bases; junction bases not matched to a gene: 4. Germline V gene data show CDR1 as SGHDT and CDR2 as YYEEEE. The CDR3 sequence is 14 residues long.

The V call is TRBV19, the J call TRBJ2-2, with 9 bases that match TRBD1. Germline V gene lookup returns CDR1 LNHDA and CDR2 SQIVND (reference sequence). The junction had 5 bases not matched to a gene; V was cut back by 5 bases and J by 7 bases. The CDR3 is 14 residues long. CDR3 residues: CASSRTGGGGELFF. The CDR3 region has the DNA TGTGCCAGTAGTCGAACAGGGGGCGGCGGGGAGCTGTTTTTT.

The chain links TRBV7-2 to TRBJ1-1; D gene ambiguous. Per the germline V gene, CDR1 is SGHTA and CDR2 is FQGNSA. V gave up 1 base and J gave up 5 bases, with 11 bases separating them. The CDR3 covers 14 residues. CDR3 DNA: TGTGCCAGCAGCTTAGAGGCAGCTAGGACTGAAGCTTTCTTT. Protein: CASSLEAARTEAFF.

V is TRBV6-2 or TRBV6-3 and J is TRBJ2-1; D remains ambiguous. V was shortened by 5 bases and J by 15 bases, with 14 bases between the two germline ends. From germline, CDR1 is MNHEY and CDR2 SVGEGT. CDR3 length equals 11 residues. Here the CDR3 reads CASSQIANLFF. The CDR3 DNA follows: TGTGCCAGCAGTCAGATAGCCAACCTGTTCTTC.

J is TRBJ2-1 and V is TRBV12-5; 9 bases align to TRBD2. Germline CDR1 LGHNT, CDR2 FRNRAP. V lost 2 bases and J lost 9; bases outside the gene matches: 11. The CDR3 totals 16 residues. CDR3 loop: CASGLKGLAGSGEQFF. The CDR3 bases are TGTGCTAGTGGTTTGAAGGGGCTAGCGGGATCTGGTGAGCAGTTCTTC.

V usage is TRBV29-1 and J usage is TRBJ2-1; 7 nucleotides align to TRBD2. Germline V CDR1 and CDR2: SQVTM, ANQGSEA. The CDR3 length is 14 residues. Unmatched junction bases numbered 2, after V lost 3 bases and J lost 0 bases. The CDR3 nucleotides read TGCAGCGTTGAGGGGGGGGGCTCCTACAATGAGCAGTTCTTC. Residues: CSVEGGGSYNEQFF.